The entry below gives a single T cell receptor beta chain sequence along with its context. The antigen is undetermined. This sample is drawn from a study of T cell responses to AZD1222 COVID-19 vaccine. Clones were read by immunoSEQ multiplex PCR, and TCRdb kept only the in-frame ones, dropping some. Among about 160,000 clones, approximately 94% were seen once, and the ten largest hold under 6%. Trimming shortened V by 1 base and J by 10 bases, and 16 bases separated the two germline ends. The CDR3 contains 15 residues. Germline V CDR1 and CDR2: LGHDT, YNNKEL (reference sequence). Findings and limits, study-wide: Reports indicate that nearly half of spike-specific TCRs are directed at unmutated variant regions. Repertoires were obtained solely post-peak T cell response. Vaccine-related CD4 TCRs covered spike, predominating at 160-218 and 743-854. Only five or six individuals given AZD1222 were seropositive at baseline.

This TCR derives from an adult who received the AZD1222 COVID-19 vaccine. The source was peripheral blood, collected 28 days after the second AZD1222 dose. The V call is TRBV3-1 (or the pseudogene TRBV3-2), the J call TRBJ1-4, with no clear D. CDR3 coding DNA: TGTGCCAGCAGCCAAGCACAGTACGTTGGTGGAAAACTGTTTTTT. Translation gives CASSQAQYVGGKLFF.